This T cell receptor (beta chain) was recorded in a study of cytomegalovirus exposure and HLA in healthy donors. Turning to the study itself: There were approximately 81 million unique TCRs (from HLA-typed donors) in an early data release.

The PCR used 60 Vbeta and 13 Jbeta primers. Authors' methods: Unique TCR beta chains numbered around 80 million in a later analysis, with roughly 9.9 million shared. This table comes from immunoSEQ multiplex PCR, and its TCRdb copy is limited to in-frame clones, with some not included. V and J calls and clone size are given by that table; D and trimming were obtained from the DNA. The table lists approximately 150,000 clones, 80% of them singletons. Points from the study as a whole: A later analysis reportedly found fewer N-insertions in an Asian-associated ancestry cluster than the roughly 670-donor mean.

The CDR3 runs 14 residues. This clone showed up just a few times. Its antigen is still unknown. The source is a man aged 25-45 years in good health and CMV-seronegative. This chain uses TRBV21-1 with TRBJ1-1; the table names TRBD1, a call not compared with the DNA. TRBV21-1 is a pseudogene segment. The specimen sequenced was PBMCs. The CDR3 region is CASRGQTSSTEAFF. CDR3 in DNA: TGTGCCAGCCGCGGACAGACGAGTAGCACTGAAGCTTTCTTT.